These 13 T cell receptor beta chains originate from one sample sequenced in a study of blood T cells in healthy people across ages. A J-beta primer mix and a sample-barcoded 5' primer were used in a second PCR of roughly 6 to 11 cycles. TCRdb recomputed calls from the 5' RACE reads with MiXCR, one row per CDR3 protein. The sample includes some 790,000 distinct CDR3 sequences, more than 25% of them seen just once. The material sequenced was blood. The receptors come from a woman aged 80 or over in good health.

The chain uses TRBV5-1 and TRBJ2-7, with D tentatively TRBD2 (5 bases). The J call could be wrong; TRBJ2-5 is a better fit for the DNA end. Germline V gene data show CDR1 as SGHRS and CDR2 as YFSETQ. This CDR3 contains 13 residues. The CDR3 spells CASSLRETETQYF. Written as DNA, the CDR3 is TGCGCCAGCAGCTTGCGGGAAACGGAGACCCAGTACTTC.

There are a few counts of this clonotype. The rearrangement links TRBV7-2 to TRBJ1-1; perhaps TRBD1 as D (6 bases). Looked up from germline, CDR1 is SGHTA and CDR2 is FQGNSA. CDR3 length: 14 residues. The ends were cut back, 5 bases at V and 4 bases at J, with 14 bases in the middle. The DNA for the CDR3 is TGTGCCAGCAGCCGTTGGGGGCTGGGCACTGAAGCTTTCTTT. Amino acid sequence: CASSRWGLGTEAFF.

This clonotype was observed a few times. The V call is TRBV6-6, the J call TRBJ2-1; TRBD1 matches at 8 bases. This CDR3 has 15 amino acids. Germline V gene sequence: CDR1 MNHNY, CDR2 SVGAGI (reference sequence). V lost 4 bases and J lost 2; bases outside the gene matches: 4. The CDR3 loop reads CASSSEDRAYNEQFF. CDR3 coding DNA: TGTGCCAGCAGTTCCGAGGACAGGGCCTACAATGAGCAGTTCTTC.

The rearrangement links TRBV5-1 to TRBJ2-3, with 7 nucleotides matching TRBD2. The CDR3 length is 18 residues. The germline V gene encodes CDR1 SGHRS and CDR2 YFSETQ. The trim removed 4 bases at V and 1 base at J, leaving 15 bases unmatched. The CDR3 sequence: CASSPGSHTSAGTDTQYF. As DNA, the CDR3 is TGCGCCAGCAGCCCTGGGAGCCACACTAGCGCTGGCACAGATACGCAGTATTTT.

Concerning this clonotype: A single base separates this from a much larger clone, so it may be a read error. The chain recombines TRBV2 with TRBJ2-3; no definite D call. V was clipped by 6 bases and J by 6 bases, with 7 bases between them. Germline CDR1 is SNHLY and CDR2 is FYNNEI. This CDR3 region has 11 residues. The CDR3 sequence: CASREWDTQYF. The DNA for the CDR3 is TGTGCCAGCAGGGAGTGGGATACGCAGTATTTT.

This clonotype came up a few times. V and J are TRBV20-1 and TRBJ2-7, with TRBD1 matching 8 bases. Germline V gene sequence: CDR1 DFQATT, CDR2 SNEGSKA (reference sequence). The V segment lost 2 bases and the J segment 3 bases; nucleotides outside the gene matches: 9. The CDR3 covers 15 residues. CDR3 coding DNA: TGCAGTGCTAGACCAACAGGGGGTTCGGGCTACGAGCAGTACTTC. The encoded protein is CSARPTGGSGYEQYF.

This clonotype was seen a few times. The chain carries TRBV14 and TRBJ1-2, with D hard to call. V was pared by 0 bases and J by 6 bases, with 8 bases between. Germline CDR1 reads SGHDN; CDR2 reads FVKESK. The CDR3 is 13 amino acids. The CDR3 coding sequence is TGTGCCAGCAGCCAAGACTTGTACCATGGCTACACCTTC. It specifies CASSQDLYHGYTF.

This clonotype was picked up a small number of times. This chain uses TRBV5-1 with TRBJ2-7, with 7 bases identical to TRBD2. Germline V lookup: CDR1 SGHRS, CDR2 YFSETQ. This CDR3 region has 19 residues. The junction had 22 bases not matched to a gene; V was cut back by 4 bases and J by 3 bases. The CDR3 bases are TGCGCCAGCAGCCCCGGGGTAGCGGGCCTAATGACGGGAAGCTACGAGCAGTACTTC. Amino acids: CASSPGVAGLMTGSYEQYF.

The chain is built from TRBV5-1 and TRBJ2-4; perhaps TRBD1 as D (6 bases). V was pared by 0 bases and J by 15 bases, with 16 bases between. In germline, CDR1 is SGHRS, CDR2 YFSETQ. CDR3 length: 13 amino acids. As DNA, the CDR3 is TGCGCCAGCAGCTTGGCTAGGGACAATGAGCGGTACTTC. Translating it yields CASSLARDNERYF.

The chain links TRBV9 to TRBJ2-1, with D tentatively TRBD2 (5 bases). Looked up from germline, CDR1 is SGDLS and CDR2 is YYNGEE. With 1 base removed from V and 3 bases from J, the gap between germline ends came to 11 bases. CDR3 length equals 15 residues. CDR3 protein: CASSVRGNNYNEQFF. Here the CDR3 DNA reads TGTGCCAGCAGCGTACGAGGGAACAACTACAATGAGCAGTTCTTC.

This clonotype was detected many times. The chain employs TRBV6-2 or TRBV6-3 and TRBJ2-3, with a possible D match to TRBD2 (5 bases). V was trimmed by 6 bases and J by 1 base, leaving 14 bases between them. The germline gives CDR1 MNHEY, CDR2 SVGEGT. The CDR3 has 15 amino acids. This chain's CDR3 is CASRYSQRGTDTQYF. CDR3 sequence (DNA): TGTGCCAGCAGATACAGTCAGAGGGGCACAGATACGCAGTATTTT.

This clonotype showed up many times. The chain has TRBV20-1 and TRBJ2-1; D possibly corresponds to TRBD1 (5 bases). CDR3 size: 13 residues. CDR1 is DFQATT and CDR2 is SNEGSKA in the germline V gene (reference sequence). With 6 bases removed from V and 0 bases from J, the gap between germline ends came to 9 bases. The CDR3 region is CSATASSYNEQFF. In DNA, the CDR3 is TGCAGTGCGACAGCCAGCTCCTACAATGAGCAGTTCTTC.

The chain has TRBV20-1 and TRBJ1-2, with 7 bases lining up with TRBD1. The germline V gene has CDR1 DFQATT and CDR2 SNEGSKA (reference sequence). The CDR3 is made up of 15 amino acids. V dropped 3 bases and J dropped 4; count of bases not matched to a gene: 11. The CDR3 sequence is CSARNSGQRIYGYTF. The CDR3 region has the DNA TGCAGTGCTAGGAACTCGGGACAGAGGATCTATGGCTACACCTTC.